The rows below give T cell receptor beta chains drawn from one sample of a study of T cell responses to AZD1222 COVID-19 vaccine. The data were produced by immunoSEQ multiplex PCR, yet TCRdb's version contains in-frame clones alone and is incomplete. The repertoire includes around 160,000 clones, 88% of them detected once, and more than 5.5% sits in the top ten. This sample comprised peripheral blood, obtained on day 0 of AZD1222 vaccination. The receptor set was obtained from an adult in good health. Both conserved end residues are part of each CDR3. Each record gives: CDR3 length, J gene, D gene, clone size, V gene, CDR3 DNA, CDR3 protein. A D gene is named only where the DNA matches it firmly. Not all rows give a size; the values are once, few, many and, for expanded clones, a class.

>14|TRBJ2-7|.|.|TRBV9
TGTGCCAGCAGCGAACGGGGTGCCACCTACGAGCAGTACTTC
CASSERGATYEQYF
>14|TRBJ2-7|.|.|TRBV28
TGTGCCAGCAGTTTCTTGTCCGGAGCCTACGAGCAGTACTTC
CASSFLSGAYEQYF
>17|TRBJ1-5|.|.|TRBV27
TGTGCCAGCAGTTTAAGGGGCCGGGGTCAGGGCAATCAGCCCCAGCATTTT
CASSLRGRGQGNQPQHF
>15|TRBJ1-6|TRBD1|.|TRBV7-3
TGTGCCAGCAGCTCCTCCGGGACAGCTCATTCACCCCTCCACTTT
CASSSSGTAHSPLHF
>13|TRBJ1-2|.|.|TRBV24-1
TGTGCCACCCAGGGCAAGGTCCCGGGGGGCTACACCTTC
CATQGKVPGGYTF
>12|TRBJ1-1|.|.|TRBV12-3/TRBV12-4
TGTGCCGATAAGTCCCTGGCCAGGGTGTCTTTCTTT
CADKSLARVSFF
>14|TRBJ1-6|.|.|TRBV7-2
TGTGCCAGCAGCTACTTCGACAGTAATTCACCCCTCCACTTT
CASSYFDSNSPLHF
>12|TRBJ2-1|.|.|TRBV28
TGTGCCAGCAGTTCCCTGGGGGATGAGCAGTTCTTC
CASSSLGDEQFF
>13|TRBJ1-1|.|.|TRBV28
TGTGCCAGCAGCCTTCCAGGTAACACTGAAGCTTTCTTT
CASSLPGNTEAFF
>14|TRBJ2-5|.|.|TRBV5-4
TGTGCCAGCAGCCTTGGAATGCGGGAAGAGACCCAGTACTTC
CASSLGMREETQYF
>12|TRBJ2-7|.|.|TRBV28
TGTGCCAGCAGTAATAAGCCCTACGAGCAGTACTTC
CASSNKPYEQYF
>15|TRBJ2-3|.|.|TRBV7-3
TGTGCCAGCAGCCCACAGCCGGGACAAACCGATACGCAGTATTTT
CASSPQPGQTDTQYF
>14|TRBJ2-7|.|once|TRBV2
TGTGCCAGCAGTGGGCTTGGACAGCGGACGGAGCAGTACTTC
CASSGLGQRTEQYF
>16|TRBJ1-4|TRBD1|.|TRBV6-2/TRBV6-3
TGTGCCAGCAGTTACCCCGCGGGACAGGGAAATGAAAAACTGTTTTTT
CASSYPAGQGNEKLFF
>17|TRBJ2-2|.|once|TRBV7-8
TGTGCCAGCAGCCCCGATTGGGACCTCTCGAACACCGGGGAGCTGTTTTTT
CASSPDWDLSNTGELFF
>17|TRBJ2-3|TRBD2|.|TRBV27
TGTGCCAGCAGTTCGTACTGGACTAGCGGGAGCACAGATACGCAGTATTTT
CASSSYWTSGSTDTQYF
>15|TRBJ1-1|.|.|TRBV6-1
TGTGCCAGCAGTGAACTTCGACAGAGCCGCACTGAAGCTTTCTTT
CASSELRQSRTEAFF